These T cell receptor beta chains were read from a single sample in a study of CD8 T cells in ankylosing spondylitis. TCRdb analysed the 5' RACE reads with MiXCR anew, one entry per CDR3 protein. The sample includes tens of thousands of distinct CDR3 sequences, roughly 6.2% of them seen just once. Sequenced: synovial fluid, either unsorted or a sorted T cell fraction (not recorded which). These receptors all come from a male donor with ankylosing spondylitis. The CDR3 runs from the conserved cysteine through the conserved F or W. Fields, in order: J gene, V gene, D gene, clone size, CDR3 protein, CDR3 DNA. A D gene is named only where the DNA matches it firmly. The size entry is marked missing in some rows and otherwise reads once, few, many or a size class.

TRBJ2-5 | TRBV15 | TRBD2 | . | CATSRQAGGPETQYF | TGTGCCACCAGCCGTCAAGCGGGAGGGCCGGAGACCCAGTACTTC
TRBJ1-5 | TRBV28 | TRBD1 | . | CASTSLTGSVQPQHF | TGTGCCAGCACCTCACTGACAGGGTCGGTGCAGCCCCAGCATTTT
TRBJ2-7 | TRBV7-8 | TRBD1 | many | CASSIRDRTFVGNEQYF | TGTGCCAGCAGCATCCGGGACAGGACATTCGTTGGGAACGAGCAGTACTTC
TRBJ2-1 | TRBV7-9 | . | many | CASKDETTYNEQFF | TGTGCCAGCAAGGATGAGACTACTTACAATGAGCAGTTCTTC
TRBJ1-3 | TRBV28 | . | many | CASGNPNAGANTIYF | TGTGCCAGCGGCAACCCTAACGCGGGGGCAAACACCATATATTTT
TRBJ2-2 | TRBV11-1 | . | many | CASSWDRGELFF | TGTGCCAGCAGCTGGGATCGCGGGGAGCTGTTTTTT
TRBJ1-4 | TRBV2 | . | . | CASSPKASTREKLFF | TGTGCCAGCAGTCCCAAGGCGTCAACGAGGGAAAAACTGTTTTTT
TRBJ2-7 | TRBV29-1 | TRBD1 | many | CSVEDRDRGLQQYF | TGCAGCGTTGAAGACAGGGACAGGGGGCTCCAGCAGTACTTC
TRBJ2-1 | TRBV7-2 | . | . | CASSFRDNYNEQFF | TGTGCCAGCAGCTTCCGAGACAATTACAATGAGCAGTTCTTC
TRBJ2-1 | TRBV7-3 | TRBD2 | . | CASSLGLLAGPNEQFF | TGTGCCAGCAGCCTAGGTTTACTAGCGGGGCCCAATGAGCAGTTCTTC
TRBJ2-1 | TRBV7-3 | TRBD2 | many | CASSLLGGGNEQFF | TGTGCCAGCAGCTTATTGGGCGGGGGCAATGAGCAGTTCTTC
TRBJ1-3 | TRBV25-1 | TRBD1 | many | CASSEVGGFTGNTIYF | TGTGCCAGCAGTGAAGTAGGGGGCTTCACTGGAAACACCATATATTTT
TRBJ1-2 | TRBV6-6 | . | many | CASSYEGGYGYTF | TGTGCCAGCAGTTACGAAGGGGGCTATGGCTACACCTTC
TRBJ2-3 | TRBV11-3 | . | . | CASSLDGAGRTQYF | TGTGCCAGCAGCTTAGATGGAGCGGGTAGGACGCAGTATTTT
TRBJ2-1 | TRBV20-1 | . | few | CSARTPGATAYNEQFF | TGCAGTGCTAGAACCCCGGGAGCTACGGCCTACAATGAGCAGTTCTTC
TRBJ2-3 | TRBV5-1 | . | many | CASSLVGTDKTDTQYF | TGCGCCAGCAGCTTGGTCGGGACCGATAAGACAGATACGCAGTATTTT
TRBJ2-7 | TRBV20-1 | . | . | CSARPGTSSYEQYF | TGCAGTGCCAGACCCGGGACAAGCTCCTACGAGCAGTACTTC
TRBJ2-5 | TRBV28 | . | . | CASNVDREGETQYF | TGTGCCAGCAACGTGGACAGGGAGGGGGAGACCCAGTACTTC
TRBJ2-7 | TRBV5-6 | . | few | CASSLGGLGSYEQYF | TGTGCCAGCAGCTTGGGGGGACTGGGCTCCTACGAGCAGTACTTC
TRBJ2-5 | TRBV2 | . | many | CASSSGSGQYF | TGTGCCAGCAGCTCTGGGAGCGGCCAGTACTTC
TRBJ2-6 | TRBV6-5 | . | many | CASSYWDSGANVLTF | TGTGCCAGCAGTTACTGGGACTCTGGGGCCAACGTCCTGACTTTC
TRBJ1-6 | TRBV27 | TRBD1 | . | CASHETGANSPLHF | TGTGCCAGCCATGAGACAGGGGCTAATTCACCCCTCCACTTT
TRBJ2-1 | TRBV19 | . | few | CASSISRDGYNEQFF | TGTGCCAGTAGTATATCGCGGGACGGGTACAATGAGCAGTTCTTC
TRBJ1-4 | TRBV12-3/TRBV12-4 | . | few | CASSPGRNLGLGFF | TGTGCCAGCAGTCCCGGACGGAACCTCGGGTTAGGGTTTTTT
TRBJ1-5 | TRBV7-2 | TRBD1 | many | CASSLQGAEQPQHF | TGTGCCAGCAGCTTACAGGGGGCGGAACAGCCCCAGCATTTT
TRBJ2-1 | TRBV7-8 | . | many | CASSLAYEQFF | TGTGCCAGCAGCTTAGCCTATGAGCAGTTCTTC
TRBJ1-1 | TRBV7-2 | . | many | CASSPQGGYTEAFF | TGTGCCAGCAGCCCACAGGGTGGGTACACTGAAGCTTTCTTT
TRBJ2-2 | TRBV12-3/TRBV12-4 | . | few | CASGTSFRGELFF | TGTGCCAGCGGTACTAGCTTTCGCGGGGAGCTGTTTTTT
TRBJ1-1 | TRBV29-1 | . | . | CSVEPHNTEAFF | TGCAGCGTTGAACCCCACAACACTGAAGCTTTCTTT
TRBJ2-1 | TRBV3-1 | . | . | CASSQAGLNNEQFF | TGTGCCAGCAGCCAAGCGGGACTCAACAATGAGCAGTTCTTC
TRBJ2-1 | TRBV7-9 | TRBD2 | many | CASSVAGGSYNEQFF | TGTGCCAGCAGCGTAGCGGGAGGGAGCTACAATGAGCAGTTCTTC
TRBJ2-7 | TRBV6-1 | . | few | CAGGQSSYEQYF | TGTGCCGGAGGACAGAGCTCCTACGAGCAGTACTTC
TRBJ2-7 | TRBV20-1 | TRBD2 | many | CSARSGLAGAYEQYF | TGCAGTGCTAGGAGTGGACTAGCGGGAGCCTACGAGCAGTACTTC
TRBJ1-2 | TRBV11-1 | . | few | CASSSGPNYGYTF | TGTGCCAGCAGCTCGGGGCCTAACTATGGCTACACCTTC
TRBJ2-7 | TRBV7-2 | . | many | CASSGIAAGFGEQYF | TGTGCCAGCAGCGGGATAGCGGCCGGCTTCGGCGAGCAGTACTTC
TRBJ2-1 | TRBV20-1 | TRBD2 | . | CSARGPVASGSGQFF | TGCAGTGCCCGCGGCCCGGTGGCTAGCGGGAGTGGGCAGTTCTTC
TRBJ2-5 | TRBV11-2 | TRBD1 | . | CASSRAGTGGEETQYF | TGTGCCAGCAGCCGCGCCGGGACAGGGGGCGAAGAGACCCAGTACTTC